The rows below give T cell receptor beta chains drawn from one sample of a study of control samples from healthy donors and cancer patients. TCRdb's copy holds only in-frame clones and misses some; the assay was immunoSEQ multiplex PCR. This table holds under 200,000 clones, about 94% found once. The source material was blood. The receptors shown here come from a woman in her 30s in good health. The CDR3 runs from the conserved cysteine through the conserved F or W. Each record gives: CDR3 length, D gene, J gene, V gene, clone size, CDR3 protein, CDR3 DNA. A D gene is named only where the DNA matches it firmly. Rows may omit the clone size; those that give it use once, few, many or a size class.

len: 15; d_gene: TRBD1; j_gene: TRBJ1-1; v_gene: TRBV5-1; abundance: -; CDR3aa: CASSWGDRDNGEAFF; CDR3nt: TGCGCCAGCAGCTGGGGGGACAGGGATAATGGTGAAGCTTTCTTT
len: 16; d_gene: TRBD1; j_gene: TRBJ1-2; v_gene: TRBV28; abundance: -; CDR3aa: CASSLTRTGRLYGYTF; CDR3nt: TGTGCCAGCAGTCTCACCCGGACAGGGAGGCTCTATGGCTACACCTTC
len: 14; d_gene: TRBD2; j_gene: TRBJ2-2; v_gene: TRBV2; abundance: -; CDR3aa: CARRAGGATGELFF; CDR3nt: TGTGCCAGACGGGCGGGAGGGGCCACCGGGGAGCTGTTTTTT
len: 15; d_gene: TRBD1; j_gene: TRBJ2-7; v_gene: TRBV6-5; abundance: once; CDR3aa: CASTTGTGISYEQYF; CDR3nt: TGTGCCAGCACTACAGGGACAGGGATTTCCTACGAGCAGTACTTC
len: 17; d_gene: -; j_gene: TRBJ2-5; v_gene: TRBV7-3; abundance: -; CDR3aa: CASSLGLSGLAEETQYF; CDR3nt: TGTGCCAGCAGCTTGGGGCTTTCGGGACTGGCAGAAGAGACCCAGTACTTC
len: 14; d_gene: -; j_gene: TRBJ1-1; v_gene: TRBV5-6; abundance: -; CDR3aa: CASSFGPPDTEAFF; CDR3nt: TGTGCCAGCAGCTTCGGGCCTCCGGACACTGAAGCTTTCTTT
len: 17; d_gene: TRBD1; j_gene: TRBJ1-4; v_gene: TRBV28; abundance: -; CDR3aa: CASSSSDRALFYEKLFF; CDR3nt: TGTGCCAGCAGTTCCTCGGACAGGGCATTATTCTATGAAAAACTGTTTTTT
len: 16; d_gene: -; j_gene: TRBJ2-2; v_gene: TRBV4-2; abundance: -; CDR3aa: CASSPAYGTRTGELFF; CDR3nt: TGTGCCAGCAGCCCGGCGTACGGGACAAGGACCGGGGAGCTGTTTTTT
len: 14; d_gene: -; j_gene: TRBJ2-5; v_gene: TRBV27; abundance: -; CDR3aa: CASSSSRGPETQYF; CDR3nt: TGTGCCAGCAGTTCAAGCAGGGGCCCGGAGACCCAGTACTTC
len: 15; d_gene: -; j_gene: TRBJ1-1; v_gene: TRBV7-9; abundance: -; CDR3aa: CASSLVLGEDTEAFF; CDR3nt: TGTGCCAGCAGCCTAGTTTTGGGTGAGGACACTGAAGCTTTCTTT
len: 14; d_gene: TRBD1; j_gene: TRBJ1-2; v_gene: TRBV2; abundance: -; CDR3aa: CASRGQGDLHGYTF; CDR3nt: TGTGCCAGCAGGGGACAGGGGGATCTACATGGCTACACCTTC
len: 15; d_gene: TRBD1; j_gene: TRBJ2-1; v_gene: TRBV7-3; abundance: -; CDR3aa: CASSQGGGQGNEQFF; CDR3nt: TGTGCCAGCAGCCAGGGAGGGGGACAGGGCAATGAGCAGTTCTTC
len: 18; d_gene: -; j_gene: TRBJ2-3; v_gene: TRBV5-4; abundance: -; CDR3aa: CASSLEGVLGPSTDTQYF; CDR3nt: TGTGCCAGCAGCTTGGAGGGTGTTCTGGGGCCCAGCACAGATACGCAGTATTTT
len: 18; d_gene: TRBD2; j_gene: TRBJ2-1; v_gene: TRBV19; abundance: -; CDR3aa: CASSFRTSGRKPNNEQFF; CDR3nt: TGTGCCAGTAGTTTCCGGACTAGCGGGAGGAAGCCGAACAATGAGCAGTTCTTC
len: 16; d_gene: -; j_gene: TRBJ1-5; v_gene: TRBV19; abundance: -; CDR3aa: CASSIGDPGGGQPQHF; CDR3nt: TGTGCCAGTAGTATAGGGGACCCAGGCGGCGGTCAGCCCCAGCATTTT
len: 15; d_gene: -; j_gene: TRBJ1-2; v_gene: TRBV9; abundance: -; CDR3aa: CASSVSGESNYGYTF; CDR3nt: TGTGCCAGCAGCGTTTCCGGGGAAAGTAACTATGGCTACACCTTC
len: 15; d_gene: -; j_gene: TRBJ2-7; v_gene: TRBV4-1; abundance: -; CDR3aa: CASSQDSGRAYEQYF; CDR3nt: TGCGCCAGCAGCCAAGATTCGGGTCGGGCTTACGAGCAGTACTTC
len: 15; d_gene: TRBD1; j_gene: TRBJ2-2; v_gene: TRBV18; abundance: few; CDR3aa: CASSPLGQGSGELFF; CDR3nt: TGTGCCAGCTCACCGCTGGGACAGGGGAGCGGGGAGCTGTTTTTT
len: 13; d_gene: -; j_gene: TRBJ2-5; v_gene: TRBV4-1; abundance: -; CDR3aa: CASRRAGQETQYF; CDR3nt: TGCGCCAGCAGACGCGCGGGACAAGAGACCCAGTACTTC
len: 17; d_gene: TRBD1; j_gene: TRBJ2-7; v_gene: TRBV5-1; abundance: -; CDR3aa: CASSLGPYRGKEAEQYF; CDR3nt: TGCGCCAGCAGTTTAGGCCCCTACAGGGGGAAGGAGGCCGAGCAGTACTTC
len: 13; d_gene: TRBD1; j_gene: TRBJ1-1; v_gene: TRBV18; abundance: -; CDR3aa: CASSGSGGTEAFF; CDR3nt: TGTGCCAGCTCAGGCTCAGGGGGCACTGAAGCTTTCTTT
len: 14; d_gene: TRBD1; j_gene: TRBJ1-2; v_gene: TRBV6-5; abundance: -; CDR3aa: CASTKDRVDYGYTF; CDR3nt: TGTGCCAGCACCAAGGACAGGGTCGACTATGGCTACACCTTC
len: 13; d_gene: -; j_gene: TRBJ2-5; v_gene: TRBV12-3/TRBV12-4; abundance: once; CDR3aa: CASSLWGQETQYF; CDR3nt: TGTGCCAGCAGTTTATGGGGCCAAGAGACCCAGTACTTC
len: 14; d_gene: TRBD2; j_gene: TRBJ2-7; v_gene: TRBV18; abundance: -; CDR3aa: CASSQREKFYEQYF; CDR3nt: TGTGCCAGCTCTCAGCGGGAAAAATTCTACGAGCAGTACTTC
len: 13; d_gene: -; j_gene: TRBJ2-5; v_gene: TRBV12-3/TRBV12-4; abundance: -; CDR3aa: CASSSTGRETQYF; CDR3nt: TGTGCCAGCAGTTCAACAGGGAGAGAGACCCAGTACTTC
len: 15; d_gene: TRBD1; j_gene: TRBJ2-1; v_gene: TRBV23-1; abundance: -; CDR3aa: CASSQSGQGPDEQFF; CDR3nt: TGCGCCAGCAGTCAATCGGGACAGGGGCCGGATGAGCAGTTCTTC
len: 16; d_gene: TRBD2; j_gene: TRBJ2-2; v_gene: TRBV7-2; abundance: -; CDR3aa: CASSLSLAGVTGELFF; CDR3nt: TGTGCCAGCAGCTTGTCGCTCGCGGGAGTCACCGGGGAGCTGTTTTTT